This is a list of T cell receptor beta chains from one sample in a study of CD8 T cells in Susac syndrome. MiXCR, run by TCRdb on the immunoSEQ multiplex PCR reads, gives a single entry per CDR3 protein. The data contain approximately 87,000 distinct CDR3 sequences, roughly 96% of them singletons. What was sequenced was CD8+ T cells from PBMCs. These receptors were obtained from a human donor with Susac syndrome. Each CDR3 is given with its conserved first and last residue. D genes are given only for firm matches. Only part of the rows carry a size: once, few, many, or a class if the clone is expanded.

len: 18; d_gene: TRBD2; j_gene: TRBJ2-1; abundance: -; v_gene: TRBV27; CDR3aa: CASSLSMAAGGPYNEQFF; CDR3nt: TGTGCCAGCAGTTTATCGATGGCAGCGGGGGGGCCGTACAATGAGCAGTTCTTC
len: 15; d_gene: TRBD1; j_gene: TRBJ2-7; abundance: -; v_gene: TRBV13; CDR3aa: CASSSRTGDSYEQYF; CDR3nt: TGTGCCAGCAGCTCAAGGACAGGGGACTCCTACGAGCAGTACTTC
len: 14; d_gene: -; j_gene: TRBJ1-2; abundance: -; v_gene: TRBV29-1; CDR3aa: CSVGDRSAGDGYTF; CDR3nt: TGCAGCGTTGGAGACAGGTCGGCCGGGGATGGCTACACCTTC
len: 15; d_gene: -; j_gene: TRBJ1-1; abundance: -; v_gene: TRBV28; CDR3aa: CASSTGPIMNTEAFF; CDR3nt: TGTGCCAGCAGTACCGGGCCCATAATGAACACTGAAGCTTTCTTT
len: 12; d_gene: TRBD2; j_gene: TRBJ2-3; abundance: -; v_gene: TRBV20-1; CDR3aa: CSAPRFPGGQYF; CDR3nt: TGCAGTGCCCCTAGGTTCCCGGGGGGGCAGTATTTT
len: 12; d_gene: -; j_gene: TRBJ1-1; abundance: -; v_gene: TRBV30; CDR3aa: CAWSAGNTEAFF; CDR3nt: TGTGCCTGGAGTGCGGGAAACACTGAAGCTTTCTTT
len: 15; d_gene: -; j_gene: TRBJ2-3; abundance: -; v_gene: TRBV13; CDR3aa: CASSFRSPSTDTQYF; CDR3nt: TGTGCCAGCAGCTTTCGAAGTCCTAGCACAGATACGCAGTATTTT
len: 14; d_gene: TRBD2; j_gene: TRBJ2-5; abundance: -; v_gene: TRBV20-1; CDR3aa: CSAGLAGDPETQYF; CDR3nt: TGCAGTGCGGGACTAGCGGGAGATCCGGAGACCCAGTACTTC
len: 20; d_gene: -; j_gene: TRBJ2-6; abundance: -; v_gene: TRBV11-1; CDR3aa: CASSSQPEPGRSPGANVLTF; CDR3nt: TGTGCCAGCAGCTCTCAGCCGGAGCCAGGGAGATCTCCTGGGGCCAACGTCCTGACTTTC
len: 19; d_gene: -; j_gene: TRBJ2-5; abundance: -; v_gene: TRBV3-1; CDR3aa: CASSPSAEAPYPRQETQYF; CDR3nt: TGTGCCAGCAGCCCCAGCGCCGAGGCTCCTTACCCCCGCCAAGAGACCCAGTACTTC
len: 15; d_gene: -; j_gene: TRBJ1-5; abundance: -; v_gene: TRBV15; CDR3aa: CATSRDGQHNQPQHF; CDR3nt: TGTGCCACCAGCAGAGATGGACAACACAATCAGCCCCAGCATTTT
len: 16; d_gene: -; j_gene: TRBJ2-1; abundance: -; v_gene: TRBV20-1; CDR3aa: CSARLLQQGGINEQFF; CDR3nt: TGCAGTGCTAGACTCCTTCAGCAAGGGGGGATCAATGAGCAGTTCTTC
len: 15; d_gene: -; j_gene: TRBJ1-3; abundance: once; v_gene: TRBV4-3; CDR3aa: CASSQDGTSGNTIYF; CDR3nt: TGCGCCAGCAGCCAAGATGGGACCTCTGGAAACACCATATATTTT
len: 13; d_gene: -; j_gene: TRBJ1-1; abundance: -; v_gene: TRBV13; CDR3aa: CASSIDGNTEAFF; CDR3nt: TGTGCCAGCAGCATAGACGGGAACACTGAAGCTTTCTTT
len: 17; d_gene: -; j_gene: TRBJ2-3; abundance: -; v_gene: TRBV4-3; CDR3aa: CASSVSSRGGGTDTQYF; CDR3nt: TGCGCCAGCAGCGTATCATCCAGGGGAGGGGGCACAGATACGCAGTATTTT
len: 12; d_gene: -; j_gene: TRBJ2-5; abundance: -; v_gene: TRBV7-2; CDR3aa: CASVEPQETQYF; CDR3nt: TGTGCCAGCGTTGAGCCGCAAGAGACCCAGTACTTC
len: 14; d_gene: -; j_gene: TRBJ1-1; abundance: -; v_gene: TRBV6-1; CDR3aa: CASSVWEEDTEAFF; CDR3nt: TGTGCCAGCAGTGTATGGGAGGAGGACACTGAAGCTTTCTTT
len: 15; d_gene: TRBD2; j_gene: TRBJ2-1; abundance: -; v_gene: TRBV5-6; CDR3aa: CASSSLAGGPNEQFF; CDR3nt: TGTGCCAGCAGTTCTCTAGCGGGGGGGCCCAATGAGCAGTTCTTC
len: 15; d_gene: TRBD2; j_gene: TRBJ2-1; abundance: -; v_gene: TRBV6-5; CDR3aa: CASSYETSGYNEQFF; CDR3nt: TGTGCCAGCAGTTACGAGACTAGCGGGTACAATGAGCAGTTCTTC
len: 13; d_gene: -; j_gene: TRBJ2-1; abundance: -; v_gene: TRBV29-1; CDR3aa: CSVDRGSYNEQFF; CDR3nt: TGCAGCGTTGACCGGGGGAGCTACAATGAGCAGTTCTTC
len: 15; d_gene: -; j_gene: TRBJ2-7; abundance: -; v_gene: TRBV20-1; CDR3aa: CSASGRLVSSYEQYF; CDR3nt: TGCAGTGCTAGTGGCCGACTAGTAAGCTCCTACGAGCAGTACTTC
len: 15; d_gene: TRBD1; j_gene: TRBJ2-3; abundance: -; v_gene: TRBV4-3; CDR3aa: CASSPDRASTDTQYF; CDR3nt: TGCGCCAGCAGCCCGGACAGGGCAAGCACAGATACGCAGTATTTT
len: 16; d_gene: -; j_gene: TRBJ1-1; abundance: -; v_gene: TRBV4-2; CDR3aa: CASSPTDWEMNTEAFF; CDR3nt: TGTGCCAGCAGCCCGACGGACTGGGAGATGAACACTGAAGCTTTCTTT
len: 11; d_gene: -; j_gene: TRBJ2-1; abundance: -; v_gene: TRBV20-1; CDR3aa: CSARDGSEQFF; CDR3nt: TGCAGTGCTAGAGATGGATCTGAGCAGTTCTTC
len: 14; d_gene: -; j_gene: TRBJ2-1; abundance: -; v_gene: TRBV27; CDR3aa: CASRIGADNNEQFF; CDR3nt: TGTGCCAGCAGAATCGGGGCGGACAACAATGAGCAGTTCTTC
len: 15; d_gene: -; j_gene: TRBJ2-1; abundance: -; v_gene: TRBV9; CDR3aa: CARTSNSKVSNEQFF; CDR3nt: TGTGCCAGAACTAGCAATTCCAAGGTATCCAATGAGCAGTTCTTC
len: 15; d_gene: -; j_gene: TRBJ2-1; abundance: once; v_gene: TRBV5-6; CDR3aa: CASSRPDSLYNEQFF; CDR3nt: TGTGCCAGCAGTCGGCCGGACTCCCTTTACAATGAGCAGTTCTTC
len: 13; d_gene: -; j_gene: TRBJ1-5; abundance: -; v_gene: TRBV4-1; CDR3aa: CASSQGSDQPQHF; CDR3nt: TGCGCCAGCAGCCAAGGATCCGATCAGCCCCAGCATTTT
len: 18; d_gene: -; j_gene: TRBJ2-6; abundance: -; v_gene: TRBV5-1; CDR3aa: CASSLGRTVGSGANVLTF; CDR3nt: TGCGCCAGCAGCTTGGGGCGGACAGTCGGCTCTGGGGCCAACGTCCTGACTTTC
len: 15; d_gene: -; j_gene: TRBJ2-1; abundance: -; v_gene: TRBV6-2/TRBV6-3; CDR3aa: CASRIFTGPLNEQFF; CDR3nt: TGTGCCAGCAGAATTTTTACCGGGCCACTTAATGAGCAGTTCTTC
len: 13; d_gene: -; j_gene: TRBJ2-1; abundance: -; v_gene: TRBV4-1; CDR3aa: CASSHPQGDEQFF; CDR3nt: TGCGCCAGCAGCCATCCCCAGGGAGATGAGCAGTTCTTC
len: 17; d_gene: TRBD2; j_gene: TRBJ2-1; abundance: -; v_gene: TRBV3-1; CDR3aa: CASSPSGGLAGGDEQFF; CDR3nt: TGTGCCAGCAGCCCTTCGGGGGGGCTAGCGGGAGGGGATGAGCAGTTCTTC
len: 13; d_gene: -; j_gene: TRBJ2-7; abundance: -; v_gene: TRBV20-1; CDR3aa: CSAKTVSSYEQYF; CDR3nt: TGCAGTGCTAAGACAGTAAGCTCCTACGAGCAGTACTTC
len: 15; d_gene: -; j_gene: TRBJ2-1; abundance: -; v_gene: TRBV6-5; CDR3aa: CASSFRVGAYNEQFF; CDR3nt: TGTGCCAGCAGTTTTCGGGTTGGTGCCTACAATGAGCAGTTCTTC
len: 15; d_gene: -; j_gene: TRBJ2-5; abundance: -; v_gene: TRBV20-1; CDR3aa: CSATGLLQNEETQYF; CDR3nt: TGCAGTGCTACGGGACTCCTTCAAAACGAAGAGACCCAGTACTTC
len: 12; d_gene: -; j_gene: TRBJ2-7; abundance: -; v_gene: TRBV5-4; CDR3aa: CASSFGTGEQYF; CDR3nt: TGTGCCAGCAGCTTTGGGACTGGGGAGCAGTACTTC
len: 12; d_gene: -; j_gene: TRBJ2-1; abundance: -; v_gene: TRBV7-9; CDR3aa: CASADTSNEQFF; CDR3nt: TGTGCCAGCGCGGACACAAGCAATGAGCAGTTCTTC
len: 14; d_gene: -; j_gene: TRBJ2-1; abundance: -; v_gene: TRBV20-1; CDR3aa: CSASVGGPYNEQFF; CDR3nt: TGCAGTGCTAGTGTGGGGGGTCCCTACAATGAGCAGTTCTTC
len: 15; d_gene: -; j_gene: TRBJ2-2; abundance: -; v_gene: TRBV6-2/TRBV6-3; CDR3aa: CASSPRRTGTGELFF; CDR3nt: TGTGCCAGCAGTCCAAGACGAACAGGCACCGGGGAGCTGTTTTTT
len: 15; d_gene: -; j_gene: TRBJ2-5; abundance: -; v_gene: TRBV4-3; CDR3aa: CASSHQTGPQETQYF; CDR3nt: TGCGCCAGCAGCCACCAGACAGGCCCCCAAGAGACCCAGTACTTC
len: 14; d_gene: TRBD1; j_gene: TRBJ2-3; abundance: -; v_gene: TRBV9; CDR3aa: CASSVQGEGDTQYF; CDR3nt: TGTGCCAGCAGCGTCCAGGGGGAAGGAGATACGCAGTATTTT